This T cell receptor beta chain comes out of a study of graft-versus-host responses after intestinal transplantation. Of note for this clone: The antigen remains unidentified.

V lost 3 bases to trimming and J lost 0 bases, with 10 bases between them. In germline, CDR1 is SGHNT, CDR2 YENEEA. The CDR3 spans 15 residues. This table comes from immunoSEQ multiplex PCR, and its TCRdb copy is limited to in-frame clones, with some not included. Of about 89,000 clones in the sample, just over 90% were seen once. The source was unstimulated CD8+ T cells sorted from spleen or lymph node cells, collected before intestinal transplant. This receptor was taken from a human donor who received an intestinal transplant. The V and J genes are TRBV11-3 and TRBJ2-3; no clear D. The CDR3, as DNA: TGTGCCAGCAGCTTCGTCCCAACAAGCACAGATACGCAGTATTTT. This sequence encodes CASSFVPTSTDTQYF. The whole variable domain, remainder taken from reference TRBV11-3 and TRBJ2-3, is EAGVVQSPRYKIIEKKQPVAFWCNPISGHNTLYWYLQNLGQGPELLIRYENEEAVDDSQLPKDRFSAERLKGVDSTLKIQPAELGDSAVYLCASSFVPTSTDTQYFGPGTRLTVL.